Described below is a single T cell receptor (beta chain) sequence and its context. Its antigen remains unidentified. The starting material, graft tissue, was processed to release intraepithelial and lamina propria lymphocytes. These data belong to a study of graft-versus-host responses after intestinal transplantation. Regarding the study as a whole: Individuals who had graft-donor T cell macrochimerism had allografts that showed high graft-versus-host to host-versus-graft clonal ratios. Recipient marrow held GvH clones, some first seen in ileum or blood.

Assay used: immunoSEQ multiplex PCR; TCRdb lists only in-frame clones, some missing. The sample holds under 30,000 clones, about four fifths seen once. The CDR3 extends over 15 amino acids. V trimming: 3 bases; J trimming: 6 bases; junction bases outside the gene matches: 5. Per the germline V gene, CDR1 is SEHNR and CDR2 is FQNEAQ (reference sequence). Material: ileum tissue, obtained 98 days after intestinal transplantation. The chain recombines TRBV7-9 with TRBJ2-1; 10 bases match TRBD2. This sequence was found in a human patient who received an intestinal transplant, so some T cells may come from the graft donor. CDR3 sequence: CASSLAGLASNEQFF. The CDR3, as DNA: TGTGCCAGCAGCTTGGCGGGACTAGCGAGCAATGAGCAGTTCTTC. The variable domain in full, completed from reference TRBV7-9 and TRBJ2-1, reads DTGVSQNPRHKITKRGQNVTFRCDPISEHNRLYWYRQTLGQGPEFLTYFQNEAQLEKSRLLSDRFSAERPKGSFSTLEIQRTEQGDSAMYLCASSLAGLASNEQFFGPGTRLTVL.